The 20 T cell receptor beta chains given below trace back to one sample, sequenced in a study of PD-L1 blockade in urothelial cancer. Clones were sequenced by immunoSEQ multiplex PCR, and TCRdb holds only the in-frame ones, with some missing. The sample gives approximately 91,000 clones, 83% of which show up once; roughly 8% is in the top ten. Time point defined: peripheral blood 6 weeks after treatment start. Sample: PBMCs, taken around atezolizumab (anti-PD-L1) treatment. The receptors here all came from a man aged 70 or older with urothelial cancer.

V usage is TRBV5-6 and J usage is TRBJ2-7, with D possibly matching TRBD1 (6 bases). The CDR3 contains 14 residues. V shed 3 bases and J shed 3 bases, with 13 bases lying between them. The germline gives CDR1 SGHDT, CDR2 YYEEEE. CDR3 region: CASSYGTMGYEQYF. CDR3 DNA sequence: TGTGCCAGCAGCTACGGGACAATGGGCTACGAGCAGTACTTC.

The rearrangement uses TRBV5-4 and TRBJ1-2, with D unclear. Germline CDR1 is SGHNT and CDR2 is YYREEE (reference sequence). The CDR3 runs to 11 residues. Deletions cut 3 bases from V and 8 bases from J, with 8 bases between. Here the CDR3 reads CASSWVGGYTF. Here the CDR3 DNA reads TGTGCCAGCAGCTGGGTCGGGGGCTACACCTTC.

V is TRBV4-1 and J is TRBJ2-1; 7 bases fit TRBD2. Unmatched junction bases numbered 11, after V lost 0 bases and J lost 3 bases. Germline V gives CDR1 MGHRA, CDR2 YSYEKL. The CDR3 sequence is 18 residues long. CDR3 DNA: TGCGCCAGCAGCCAAGATCCGATCTTGGAGCGGGACTACAATGAGCAGTTCTTC. Translation gives CASSQDPILERDYNEQFF.

The rearrangement uses TRBV19 and TRBJ1-4, with D perhaps matching TRBD1 (5 bases). The germline V and J ends were trimmed by 3 bases and 3 bases, with 11 bases remaining between them. CDR3 length equals 15 residues. The germline V gene encodes CDR1 LNHDA and CDR2 SQIVND (reference sequence). This CDR3 is CASSMAGHPNEKLFF. CDR3 nucleotides: TGTGCCAGTAGTATGGCCGGACACCCTAATGAAAAACTGTTTTTT.

Of note for this clone: Distinct nucleotide sequences in the sample also encode this CDR3. The chain has TRBV4-1 and TRBJ2-7; D might be TRBD1 (5 bases). Germline lookup yields CDR1 MGHRA and CDR2 YSYEKL. The CDR3 totals 15 residues. Trimming cost V 1 base and J 0 bases, with 10 bases left between them. The CDR3 spells CASSQGTDSSYEQYF. The CDR3 coding sequence is TGCGCCAGCAGCCAAGGTACAGACAGCTCCTACGAGCAGTACTTC.

The genes are TRBV7-3 and TRBJ2-3; TRBD2 matches at 14 bases. Per the germline V gene, CDR1 is SGHTA and CDR2 is FQGTGA. CDR3 length equals 17 residues. With V trimmed by 4 bases and J by 2 bases, 5 bases remained unmatched. CDR3 DNA sequence: TGTGCCAGCAGCTCGCGACTAGCGGGAGGGTTCACAGATACGCAGTATTTT. This encodes CASSSRLAGGFTDTQYF.

The chain carries TRBV9 and TRBJ1-6; possibly TRBD1 for D (5 bases). From germline, CDR1 is SGDLS and CDR2 YYNGEE. V was clipped by 2 bases and J by 7 bases, with 10 bases between them. There are 14 residues in the CDR3. CDR3 DNA: TGTGCCAGCAGCGTTCAGGGTATGAATTCACCCCTCCACTTT. Encoded protein: CASSVQGMNSPLHF.

This clone was observed a single time. The chain uses TRBV19 and TRBJ2-2, with D possibly matching TRBD1 (5 bases). V lost 5 bases and J 0 bases, leaving 10 bases between the germline ends. CDR3 length: 15 amino acids. Germline V gives CDR1 LNHDA, CDR2 SQIVND (reference sequence). CDR3 sequence (DNA): TGTGCCAGTAGTGTGGACATTGCGAACACCGGGGAGCTGTTTTTT. It yields the protein CASSVDIANTGELFF.

The chain combines TRBV27 with TRBJ2-3, with D perhaps matching TRBD1 (6 bases). Germline assignment: CDR1 MNHEY and CDR2 SMNVEV (reference sequence). Trimming cost V 3 bases and J 1 base, with 14 bases left between them. CDR3 length equals 16 residues. The CDR3 sequence: CASSLRTVQGTDTQYF. DNA of the CDR3: TGTGCCAGCAGTTTGAGGACAGTTCAGGGCACAGATACGCAGTATTTT.

CDR3 sequence reads: CASSLVPGEAFF. The CDR3 nucleotides read TGTGCCAGCAGTCTCGTCCCGGGAGAAGCTTTCTTT. The chain couples TRBV28 to TRBJ1-1; D is ambiguous. The germline CDR1 and CDR2 sequences are MDHEN and SYDVKM. Trimming cost V 5 bases and J 8 bases, with 12 bases left between them. CDR3 length equals 12 residues.

This clone was picked up a small number of times. The V call is TRBV9, the J call TRBJ2-2; TRBD2 is a possible D gene (5 bases). V lost 0 bases, J lost 4 bases, and 10 bases lay in between. Germline V gene lookup returns CDR1 SGDLS and CDR2 YYNGEE. The CDR3 sequence is 15 residues long. The DNA for the CDR3 is TGTGCCAGCAGCGTAGGAGGACGGGGCACCGGGGAGCTGTTTTTT. This codes for CASSVGGRGTGELFF.

The J gene is TRBJ1-2, the V gene TRBV5-6; D unclear. Germline V gene sequence: CDR1 SGHDT, CDR2 YYEEEE. The CDR3 consists of 14 residues. V was shortened by 0 bases and J by 14 bases, with 20 bases between the two germline ends. The DNA for the CDR3 is TGTGCCAGCAGCTTGGGCACCTCCACCCCGGTGAGGACCTTC. The encoded protein is CASSLGTSTPVRTF. Looking up the rest from reference TRBV5-6 and TRBJ1-2 gives the full variable domain: DAGVTQSPTHLIKTRGQQVTLRCSPKSGHDTVSWYQQALGQGPQFIFQYYEEEERQRGNFPDRFSGHQFPNYSSELNVNALLLGDSALYLCASSLGTSTPVRTFGSGTRLTVV.

CDR3 coding DNA: TGTGCCAGCAGCTTTCAACAGCAGAACACTGAAGCTTTCTTT. Translation: CASSFQQQNTEAFF. The chain joins TRBV5-4 to TRBJ1-1; no clear D. Germline assignment: CDR1 SGHNT and CDR2 YYREEE (reference sequence). The CDR3 spans 14 residues. Trimming cost V 2 bases and J 1 base, with 9 bases left between them.

V usage is TRBV5-1 and J usage is TRBJ1-1, with D perhaps matching TRBD1 (5 bases). CDR3 length: 14 amino acids. With 5 bases removed from V and 1 base from J, the gap between germline ends came to 12 bases. Germline V CDR1 and CDR2: SGHRS, YFSETQ. CDR3 DNA sequence: TGCGCCAGCAGAACGACAGATGAGAACACTGAAGCTTTCTTT. Its translation is CASRTTDENTEAFF.

The V and J genes are TRBV6-1 and TRBJ1-5, with D perhaps matching TRBD1 (5 bases). The V end lost 4 bases, the J end lost 11 bases, and 6 bases lay between the germline ends. The CDR3 has 10 residues. The germline gives CDR1 MNHNS, CDR2 SASEGT. The DNA of the CDR3 is TGTGCCAGCAGTGCAGGGTCCCAGCATTTT. Its protein product is CASSAGSQHF.

The chain is built from TRBV11-1 and TRBJ2-1; 10 positions match TRBD2. CDR1 SGHAT and CDR2 FQDESV come from the germline V gene (reference sequence). Trimming at V came to 5 bases and at J to 6 bases, leaving 10 bases not matched to a gene. The CDR3 is 16 amino acids. CDR3 protein: CASSQFSGRRSNEQFF. CDR3 sequence (DNA): TGTGCCAGCAGCCAATTTAGCGGGAGGAGGAGCAATGAGCAGTTCTTC. The full variable domain, rest sourced from reference TRBV11-1 and TRBJ2-1, is EAEVAQSPRYKITEKSQAVAFWCDPISGHATLYWYRQILGQGPELLVQFQDESVVDDSQLPKDRFSAERLKGVDSTLKIQPAELGDSAMYLCASSQFSGRRSNEQFFGPGTRLTVL.

The chain recombines TRBV4-1 with TRBJ2-5; 14 nucleotides match TRBD2. The CDR3 totals 15 residues. Germline V lookup: CDR1 MGHRA, CDR2 YSYEKL. J was trimmed by 5 bases and V by 1 base; bases with no gene match: 0. The CDR3 region is CASSQGLAGGETQYF. The CDR3 DNA is TGCGCCAGCAGCCAAGGACTAGCGGGAGGGGAGACCCAGTACTTC.

V and J are TRBV25-1 and TRBJ2-2; D is uncertain. The germline gives CDR1 MGHDK, CDR2 SYGVNS. Trimming cost V 6 bases and J 8 bases, with 7 bases left between them. CDR3 length: 11 residues. The CDR3 DNA reads TGTGCCAGCAGGGAGTTAGGGGAGCTGTTTTTT. This codes for CASRELGELFF.

The chain has TRBV27 and TRBJ2-4, with D perhaps TRBD1 (6 bases). This CDR3 has 16 amino acids. Germline values: CDR1 MNHEY, CDR2 SMNVEV (reference sequence). V lost 6 bases to trimming and J lost 6 bases, with 21 bases between them. CDR3 in amino acids: CASSPNVGDITNIQYF. CDR3 bases: TGTGCCAGCAGCCCGAATGTGGGGGACATCACAAACATTCAGTACTTC.

Only a few counts were recorded for this clone. CDR3 protein: CASSPPDRGMGYTF. The CDR3 DNA follows: TGTGCCAGCAGTCCCCCCGACAGGGGGATGGGCTACACCTTC. V and J are TRBV28 and TRBJ1-2, with 9 bases identical to TRBD1. J gave up 8 bases and V 5 bases, and 9 bases lay outside the gene matches. The CDR3 length is 14 residues. Looked up from germline, CDR1 is MDHEN and CDR2 is SYDVKM.